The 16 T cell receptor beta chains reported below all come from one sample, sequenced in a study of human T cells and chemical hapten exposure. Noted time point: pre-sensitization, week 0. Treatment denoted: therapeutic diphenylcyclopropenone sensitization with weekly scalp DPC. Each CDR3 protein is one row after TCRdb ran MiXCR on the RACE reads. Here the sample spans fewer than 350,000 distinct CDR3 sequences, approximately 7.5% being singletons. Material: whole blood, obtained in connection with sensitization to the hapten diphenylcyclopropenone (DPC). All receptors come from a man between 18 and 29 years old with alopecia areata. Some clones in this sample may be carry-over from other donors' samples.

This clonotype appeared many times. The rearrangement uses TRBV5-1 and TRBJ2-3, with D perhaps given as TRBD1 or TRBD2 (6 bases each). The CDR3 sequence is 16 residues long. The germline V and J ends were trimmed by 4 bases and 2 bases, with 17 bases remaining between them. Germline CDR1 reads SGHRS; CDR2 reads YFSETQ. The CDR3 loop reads CASSRMGGTPTDTQYF. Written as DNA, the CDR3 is TGCGCCAGCAGCAGGATGGGGGGCACCCCCACAGATACGCAGTATTTT.

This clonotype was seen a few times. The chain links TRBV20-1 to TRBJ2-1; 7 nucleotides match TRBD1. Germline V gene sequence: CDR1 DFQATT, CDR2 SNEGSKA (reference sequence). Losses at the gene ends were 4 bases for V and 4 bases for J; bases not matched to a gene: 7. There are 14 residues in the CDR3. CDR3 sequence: CSANRDRTYNEQFF. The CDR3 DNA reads TGCAGTGCTAACCGGGACAGAACTTACAATGAGCAGTTCTTC.

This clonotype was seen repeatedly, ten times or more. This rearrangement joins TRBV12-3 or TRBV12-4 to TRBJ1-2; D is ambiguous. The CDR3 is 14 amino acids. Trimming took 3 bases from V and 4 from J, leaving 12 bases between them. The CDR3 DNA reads TGTGCCAGCAGTTTGCCGGGCAGCCTCTATGGCTACACCTTC. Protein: CASSLPGSLYGYTF.

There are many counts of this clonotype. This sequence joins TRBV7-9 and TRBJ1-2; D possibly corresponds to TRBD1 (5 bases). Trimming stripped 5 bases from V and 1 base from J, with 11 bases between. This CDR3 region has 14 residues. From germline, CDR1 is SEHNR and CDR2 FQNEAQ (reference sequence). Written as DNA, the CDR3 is TGTGCCAGCAGCCCCTGGGACCGTAACTATGGCTACACCTTC. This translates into CASSPWDRNYGYTF.

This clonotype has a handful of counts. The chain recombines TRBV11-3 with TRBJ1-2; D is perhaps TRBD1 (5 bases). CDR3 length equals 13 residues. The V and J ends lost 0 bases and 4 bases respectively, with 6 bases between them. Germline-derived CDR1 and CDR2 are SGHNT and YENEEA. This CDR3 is CASSLEGRYGYTF. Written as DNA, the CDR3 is TGTGCCAGCAGCTTAGAGGGGCGCTATGGCTACACCTTC.

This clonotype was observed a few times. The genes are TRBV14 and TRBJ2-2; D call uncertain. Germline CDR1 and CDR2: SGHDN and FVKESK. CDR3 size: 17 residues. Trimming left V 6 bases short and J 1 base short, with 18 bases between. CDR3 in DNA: TGTGCCAGCAGTAAAGGGCGGAATTTACTGAACACCGGGGAGCTGTTTTTT. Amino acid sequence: CASSKGRNLLNTGELFF.

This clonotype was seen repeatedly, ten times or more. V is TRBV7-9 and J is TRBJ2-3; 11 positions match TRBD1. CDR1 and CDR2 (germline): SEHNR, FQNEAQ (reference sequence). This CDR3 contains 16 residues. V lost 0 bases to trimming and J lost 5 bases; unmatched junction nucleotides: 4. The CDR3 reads CASSLAGQGAGDTQYF. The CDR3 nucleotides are TGTGCCAGCAGCTTAGCAGGACAGGGGGCCGGAGATACGCAGTATTTT.

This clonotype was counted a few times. The CDR3 reads CASSPGTGRGEQYF. For the CDR3, the DNA is TGTGCCAGCAGCCCCGGGACAGGTCGGGGCGAGCAGTACTTC. This sequence joins TRBV9 and TRBJ2-7; 8 bases align to TRBD1. This CDR3 is built from 14 residues. The V and J ends lost 4 bases and 6 bases, in that order; junction bases with no gene match: 9. The germline V gene has CDR1 SGDLS and CDR2 YYNGEE.

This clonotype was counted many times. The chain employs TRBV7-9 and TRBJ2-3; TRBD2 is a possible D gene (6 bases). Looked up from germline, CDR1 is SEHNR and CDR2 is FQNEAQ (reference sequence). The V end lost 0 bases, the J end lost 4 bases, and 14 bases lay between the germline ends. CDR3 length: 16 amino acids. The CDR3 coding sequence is TGTGCCAGCAGCTTAGCCCCGGGGGTAGGGGCAGATACGCAGTATTTT. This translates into CASSLAPGVGADTQYF.

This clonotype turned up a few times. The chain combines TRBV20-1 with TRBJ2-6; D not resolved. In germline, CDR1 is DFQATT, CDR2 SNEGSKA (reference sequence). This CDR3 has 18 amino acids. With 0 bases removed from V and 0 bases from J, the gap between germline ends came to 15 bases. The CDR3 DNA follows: TGCAGTGCTAGAGACGACATGATTAACTACTCTGGGGCCAACGTCCTGACTTTC. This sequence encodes CSARDDMINYSGANVLTF.

CDR3 loop: CASSLGGQGQETQYF. The CDR3 nucleotides are TGTGCCAGCAGCTTAGGAGGACAGGGGCAAGAGACCCAGTACTTC. This chain joins TRBV11-2 and TRBJ2-5, with 9 bases aligning to TRBD1. The germline V gene has CDR1 SGHAT and CDR2 FQNNGV. This CDR3 contains 15 residues. V lost 1 base to trimming and J lost 2 bases; unmatched junction nucleotides: 2.

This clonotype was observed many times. DNA for the CDR3: TGTGCCAGCCAGAGGGACAGCCAAGAGACCCAGTACTTC. This sequence encodes CASQRDSQETQYF. V and J are TRBV12-3 or TRBV12-4 and TRBJ2-5, with 7 bases aligning to TRBD1. This CDR3 is built from 13 residues. Germline trimming cut 8 bases from V and 1 base from J; bases unmatched to any gene: 4.

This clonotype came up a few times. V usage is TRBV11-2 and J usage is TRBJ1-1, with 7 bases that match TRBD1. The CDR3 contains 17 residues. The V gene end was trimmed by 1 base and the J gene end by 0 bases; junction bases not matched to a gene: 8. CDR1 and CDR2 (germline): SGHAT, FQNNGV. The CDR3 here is CASSLGRGTSMNTEAFF. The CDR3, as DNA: TGTGCCAGCAGCTTAGGCAGGGGGACCTCCATGAACACTGAAGCTTTCTTT.

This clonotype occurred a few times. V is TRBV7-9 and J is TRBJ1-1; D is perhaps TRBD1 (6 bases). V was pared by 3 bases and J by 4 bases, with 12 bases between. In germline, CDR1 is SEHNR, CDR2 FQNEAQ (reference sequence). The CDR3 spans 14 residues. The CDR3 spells CASSFSGDTTEAFF. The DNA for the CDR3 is TGTGCCAGCAGCTTCTCAGGGGATACCACTGAAGCTTTCTTT.

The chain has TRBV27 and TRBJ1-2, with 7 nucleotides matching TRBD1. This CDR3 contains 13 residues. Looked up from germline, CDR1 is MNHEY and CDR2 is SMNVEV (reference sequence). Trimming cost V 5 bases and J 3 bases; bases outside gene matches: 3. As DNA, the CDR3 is TGTGCCAGCAGTCTGGGACAGCACTATGGCTACACCTTC. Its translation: CASSLGQHYGYTF.

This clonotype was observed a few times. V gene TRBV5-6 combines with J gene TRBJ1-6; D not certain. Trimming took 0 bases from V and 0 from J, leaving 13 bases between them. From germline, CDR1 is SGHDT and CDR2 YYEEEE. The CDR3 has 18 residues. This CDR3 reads CASSLALEEPSYNSPLHF. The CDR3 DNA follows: TGTGCCAGCAGCTTGGCCCTCGAGGAGCCCTCCTATAATTCACCCCTCCACTTT.